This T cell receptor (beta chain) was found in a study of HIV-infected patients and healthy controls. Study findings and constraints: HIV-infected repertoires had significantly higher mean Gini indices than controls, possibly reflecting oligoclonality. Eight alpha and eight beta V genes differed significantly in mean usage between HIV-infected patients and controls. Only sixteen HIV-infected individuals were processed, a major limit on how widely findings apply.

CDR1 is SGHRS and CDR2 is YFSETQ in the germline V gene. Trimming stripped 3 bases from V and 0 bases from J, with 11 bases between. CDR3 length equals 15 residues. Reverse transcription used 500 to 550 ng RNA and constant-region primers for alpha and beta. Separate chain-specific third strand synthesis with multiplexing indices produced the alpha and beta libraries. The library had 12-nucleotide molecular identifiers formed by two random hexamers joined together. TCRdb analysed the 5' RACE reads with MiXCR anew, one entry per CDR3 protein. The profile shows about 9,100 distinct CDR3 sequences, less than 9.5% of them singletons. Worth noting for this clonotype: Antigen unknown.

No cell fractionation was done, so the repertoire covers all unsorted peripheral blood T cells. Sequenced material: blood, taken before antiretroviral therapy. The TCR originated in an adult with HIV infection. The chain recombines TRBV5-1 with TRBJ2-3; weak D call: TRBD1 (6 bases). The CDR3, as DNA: TGCGCCAGCAGCTCCTATACAGGGAGCACAGATACGCAGTATTTT. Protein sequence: CASSSYTGSTDTQYF.